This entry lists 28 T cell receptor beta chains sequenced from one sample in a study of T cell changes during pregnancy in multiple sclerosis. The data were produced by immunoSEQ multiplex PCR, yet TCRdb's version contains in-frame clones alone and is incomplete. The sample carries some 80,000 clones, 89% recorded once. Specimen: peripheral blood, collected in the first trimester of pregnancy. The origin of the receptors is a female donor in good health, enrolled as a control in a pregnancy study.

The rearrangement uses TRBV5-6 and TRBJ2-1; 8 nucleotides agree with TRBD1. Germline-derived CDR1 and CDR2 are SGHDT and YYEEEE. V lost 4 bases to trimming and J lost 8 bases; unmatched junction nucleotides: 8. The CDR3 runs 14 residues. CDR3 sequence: CASSTDRVIDEQFF. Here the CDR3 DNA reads TGTGCCAGCAGCACGGACAGGGTCATCGATGAGCAGTTCTTC.

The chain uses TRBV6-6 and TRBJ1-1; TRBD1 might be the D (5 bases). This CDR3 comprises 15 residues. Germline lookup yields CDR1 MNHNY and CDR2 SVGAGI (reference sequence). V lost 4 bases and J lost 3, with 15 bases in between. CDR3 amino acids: CASSWESPGYTEAFF. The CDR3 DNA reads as TGTGCCAGCAGTTGGGAATCCCCAGGGTACACTGAAGCTTTCTTT.

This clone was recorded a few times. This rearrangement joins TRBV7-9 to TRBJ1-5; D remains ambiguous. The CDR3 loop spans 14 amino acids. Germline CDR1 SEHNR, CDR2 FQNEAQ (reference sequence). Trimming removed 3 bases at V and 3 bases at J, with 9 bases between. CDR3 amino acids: CASSFGQNNQPQHF. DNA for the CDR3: TGTGCCAGCAGCTTTGGGCAGAACAATCAGCCCCAGCATTTT.

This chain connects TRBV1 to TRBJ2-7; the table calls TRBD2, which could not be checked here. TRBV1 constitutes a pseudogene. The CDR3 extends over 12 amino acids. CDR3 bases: TGCACCAGCGGGACTTTCTCCGACGAGCAGTACTTC. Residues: CTSGTFSDEQYF.

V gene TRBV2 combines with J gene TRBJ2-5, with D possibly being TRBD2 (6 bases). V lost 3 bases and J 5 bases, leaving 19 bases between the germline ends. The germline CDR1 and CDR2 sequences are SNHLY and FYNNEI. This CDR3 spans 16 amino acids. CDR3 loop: CASSDSGGWDRETQYF. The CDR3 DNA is TGTGCCAGCAGTGATAGTGGGGGGTGGGACCGGGAGACCCAGTACTTC.

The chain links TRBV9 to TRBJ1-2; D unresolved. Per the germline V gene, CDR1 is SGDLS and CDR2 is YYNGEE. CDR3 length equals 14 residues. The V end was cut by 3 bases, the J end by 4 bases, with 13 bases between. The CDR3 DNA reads TGTGCCAGCAGCGCTTTAAGCGACTCCTATGGCTACACCTTC. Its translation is CASSALSDSYGYTF.

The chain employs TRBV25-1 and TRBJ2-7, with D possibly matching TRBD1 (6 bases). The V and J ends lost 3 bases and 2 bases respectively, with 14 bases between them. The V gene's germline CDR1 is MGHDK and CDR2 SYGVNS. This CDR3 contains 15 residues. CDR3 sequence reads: CASSDLRTATYEQYF. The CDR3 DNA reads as TGTGCCAGCAGTGACCTCCGGACAGCAACCTACGAGCAGTACTTC.

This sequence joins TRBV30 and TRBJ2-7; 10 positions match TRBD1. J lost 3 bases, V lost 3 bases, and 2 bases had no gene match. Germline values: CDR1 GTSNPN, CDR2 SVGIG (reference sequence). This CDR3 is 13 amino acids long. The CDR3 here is CAWRGDRGYEQYF. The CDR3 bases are TGTGCCTGGAGAGGGGACAGGGGCTACGAGCAGTACTTC.

The CDR3, as DNA: TGTGCCACCAGCAGGGATCGGGGTATTGCTGAAGCTTTCTTT. Translated, it gives CATSRDRGIAEAFF. The chain links TRBV15 to TRBJ1-1; no firm D call. Trimming left V 3 bases short and J 6 bases short, with 14 bases between. CDR3 length: 14 residues. The germline V gene has CDR1 LNHNV and CDR2 YYDKDF (reference sequence).

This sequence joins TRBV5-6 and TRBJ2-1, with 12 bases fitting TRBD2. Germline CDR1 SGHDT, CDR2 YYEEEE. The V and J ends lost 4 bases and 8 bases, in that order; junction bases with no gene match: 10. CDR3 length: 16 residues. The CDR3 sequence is CASSPLAGGPSDEQFF. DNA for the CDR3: TGTGCCAGCAGCCCCCTAGCGGGGGGGCCTAGCGATGAGCAGTTCTTC.

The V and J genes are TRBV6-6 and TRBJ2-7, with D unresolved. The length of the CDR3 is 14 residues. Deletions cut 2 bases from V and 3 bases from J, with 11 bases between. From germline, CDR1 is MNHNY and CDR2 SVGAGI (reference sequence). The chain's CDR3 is CASSYVQTLYEQYF. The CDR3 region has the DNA TGTGCCAGCAGTTACGTGCAGACTCTCTACGAGCAGTACTTC.

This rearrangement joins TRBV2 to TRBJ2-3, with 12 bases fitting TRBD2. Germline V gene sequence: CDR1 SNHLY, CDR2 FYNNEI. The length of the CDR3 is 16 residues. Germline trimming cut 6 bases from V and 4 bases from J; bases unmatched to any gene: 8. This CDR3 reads CASRRTSGRISDTQYF. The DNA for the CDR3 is TGTGCCAGCAGGAGAACTAGCGGGAGGATCTCAGATACGCAGTATTTT.

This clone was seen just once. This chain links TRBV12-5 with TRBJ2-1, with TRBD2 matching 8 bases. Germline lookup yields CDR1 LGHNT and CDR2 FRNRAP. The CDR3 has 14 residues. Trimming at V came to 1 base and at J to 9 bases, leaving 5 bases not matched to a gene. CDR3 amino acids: CASGLGTSTREQFF. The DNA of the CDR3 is TGTGCTAGTGGTTTGGGGACTAGCACCCGTGAGCAGTTCTTC.

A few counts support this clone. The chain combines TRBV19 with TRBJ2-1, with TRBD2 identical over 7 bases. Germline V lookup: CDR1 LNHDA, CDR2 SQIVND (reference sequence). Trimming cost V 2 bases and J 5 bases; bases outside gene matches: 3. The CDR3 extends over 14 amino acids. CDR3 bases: TGTGCCAGTAGTATACGGGAGGCTGACAATGAGCAGTTCTTC. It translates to CASSIREADNEQFF.

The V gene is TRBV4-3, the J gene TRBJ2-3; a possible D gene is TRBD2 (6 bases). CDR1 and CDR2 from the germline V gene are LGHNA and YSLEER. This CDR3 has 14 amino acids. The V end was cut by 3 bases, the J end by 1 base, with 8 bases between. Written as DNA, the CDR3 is TGCGCCAGCAGCCAGGGGGGAGGCACAGATACGCAGTATTTT. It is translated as CASSQGGGTDTQYF.

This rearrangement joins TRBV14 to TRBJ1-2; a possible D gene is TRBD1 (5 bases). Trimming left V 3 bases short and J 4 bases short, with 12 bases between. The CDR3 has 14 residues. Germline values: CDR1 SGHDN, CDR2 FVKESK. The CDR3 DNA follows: TGTGCCAGCAGCCATGATACAGGCTCCTATGGCTACACCTTC. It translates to CASSHDTGSYGYTF.

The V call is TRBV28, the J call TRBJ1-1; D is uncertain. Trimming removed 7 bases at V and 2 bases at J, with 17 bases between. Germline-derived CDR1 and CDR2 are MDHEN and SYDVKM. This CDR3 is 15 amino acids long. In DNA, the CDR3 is TGTGCCAGCATTTATGCCGCAGGCAGAAACACTGAAGCTTTCTTT. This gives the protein CASIYAAGRNTEAFF.

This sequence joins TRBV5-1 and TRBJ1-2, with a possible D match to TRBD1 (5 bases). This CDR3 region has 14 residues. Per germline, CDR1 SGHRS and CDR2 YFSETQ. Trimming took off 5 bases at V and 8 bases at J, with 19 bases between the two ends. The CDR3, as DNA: TGCGCCAGCAGTCAGACAGTCGACCCTGCCGGCTACACCTTC. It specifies CASSQTVDPAGYTF.

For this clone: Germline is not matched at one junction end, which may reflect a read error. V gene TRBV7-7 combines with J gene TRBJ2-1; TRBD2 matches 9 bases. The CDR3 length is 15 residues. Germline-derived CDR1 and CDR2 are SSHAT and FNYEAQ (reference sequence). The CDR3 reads CASSLTAGGGDEQFF. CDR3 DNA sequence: TGTGCTAGCAGCTTAACAGCGGGAGGCGGGGATGAGCAGTTCTTC.

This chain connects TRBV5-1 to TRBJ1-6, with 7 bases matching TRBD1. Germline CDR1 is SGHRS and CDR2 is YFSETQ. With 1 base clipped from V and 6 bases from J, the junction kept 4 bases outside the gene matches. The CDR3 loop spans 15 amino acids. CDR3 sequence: CASSLTRDSNSPLHF. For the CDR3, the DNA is TGCGCCAGCAGCTTGACCCGGGACAGTAATTCACCCCTCCACTTT. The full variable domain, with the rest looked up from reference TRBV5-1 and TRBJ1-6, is KAGVTQTPRYLIKTRGQQVTLSCSPISGHRSVSWYQQTPGQGLQFLFEYFSETQRNKGNFPGRFSGRQFSNSRSEMNVSTLELGDSALYLCASSLTRDSNSPLHFGNGTRLTVT.

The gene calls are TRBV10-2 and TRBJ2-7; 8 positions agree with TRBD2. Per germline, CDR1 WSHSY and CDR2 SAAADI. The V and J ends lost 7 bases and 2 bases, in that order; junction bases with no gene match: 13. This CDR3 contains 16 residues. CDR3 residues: CASTKGGGSGTYEQYF. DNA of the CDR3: TGCGCCAGCACCAAAGGGGGTGGTAGCGGGACCTACGAGCAGTACTTC.

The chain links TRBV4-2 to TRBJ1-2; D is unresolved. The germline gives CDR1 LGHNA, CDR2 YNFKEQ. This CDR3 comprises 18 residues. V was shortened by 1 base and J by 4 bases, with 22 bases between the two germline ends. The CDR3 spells CASSQAPAAGTSGYGYTF. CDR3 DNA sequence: TGTGCCAGCAGCCAAGCTCCCGCCGCGGGTACCTCCGGCTATGGCTACACCTTC.

CDR3 in amino acids: CASSPQPLWPYNEQFF. Written as DNA, the CDR3 is TGCGCCAGCAGCCCCCAACCGCTTTGGCCCTACAATGAGCAGTTCTTC. This chain joins TRBV4-1 and TRBJ2-1; D gene ambiguous. CDR3 size: 16 residues. The V and J ends lost 4 bases and 2 bases respectively, with 15 bases between them. CDR1 is MGHRA and CDR2 is YSYEKL in the germline V gene.

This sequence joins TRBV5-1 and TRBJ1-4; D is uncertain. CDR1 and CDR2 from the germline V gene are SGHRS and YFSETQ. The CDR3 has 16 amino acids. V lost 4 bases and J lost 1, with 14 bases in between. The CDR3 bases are TGCGCCAGCAGCCCAGGATTCCGGGAAACTAATGAAAAACTGTTTTTT. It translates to CASSPGFRETNEKLFF.

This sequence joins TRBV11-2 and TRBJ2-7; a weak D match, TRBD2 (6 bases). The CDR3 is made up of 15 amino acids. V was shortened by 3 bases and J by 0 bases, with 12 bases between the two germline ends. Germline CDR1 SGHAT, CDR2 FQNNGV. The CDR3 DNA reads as TGTGCCAGCAGCTTCTTAGCGGACCTCTCCTACGAGCAGTACTTC. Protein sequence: CASSFLADLSYEQYF.

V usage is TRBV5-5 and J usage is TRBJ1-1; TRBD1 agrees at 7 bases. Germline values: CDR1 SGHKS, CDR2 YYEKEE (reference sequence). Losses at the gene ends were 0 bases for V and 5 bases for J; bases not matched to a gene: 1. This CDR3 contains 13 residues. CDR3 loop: CASSLGTGTEAFF. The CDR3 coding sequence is TGTGCCAGCAGCTTGGGGACAGGTACTGAAGCTTTCTTT.

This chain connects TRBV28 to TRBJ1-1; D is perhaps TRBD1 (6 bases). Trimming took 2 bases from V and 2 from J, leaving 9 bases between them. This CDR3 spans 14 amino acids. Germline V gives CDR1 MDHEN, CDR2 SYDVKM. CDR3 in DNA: TGTGCCAGCAGTTTACAGGGGCCCAACACTGAAGCTTTCTTT. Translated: CASSLQGPNTEAFF.

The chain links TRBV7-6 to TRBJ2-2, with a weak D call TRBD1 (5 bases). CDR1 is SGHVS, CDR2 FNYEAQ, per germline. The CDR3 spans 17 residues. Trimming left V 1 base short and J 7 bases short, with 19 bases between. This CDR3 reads CASSLEVRPGPGGELFF. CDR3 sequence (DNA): TGTGCCAGCAGCTTAGAGGTTCGGCCAGGGCCCGGCGGGGAGCTGTTTTTT.